This T cell receptor beta chain emerged from a study of OX40 agonist ivuxolimab in advanced cancers. Study in general: Of the participants, roughly 40% had some prior anti-PD-1, anti-PD-L1 or anti-CTLA-4 therapy, which was allowed. Partial responses were achieved by three patients: one hepatocellular carcinoma, two cutaneous melanoma.

Profiled with immunoSEQ multiplex PCR; TCRdb holds only in-frame clones, not every one. The sample holds about 130,000 clones, around 90% seen once. V trimming: 1 base; J trimming: 2 bases; junction bases outside the gene matches: 2. The CDR3 totals 14 residues. The V gene's germline CDR1 is GTSNPN and CDR2 SVGIG (reference sequence). The sample in question was CD4+ or CD8+ T cells sorted from blood, obtained in a trial of the OX40 agonist ivuxolimab. The chain is built from TRBV30 and TRBJ2-5; 9 nucleotides match TRBD1. This clonotype was obtained from an adult with an advanced solid tumor such as melanoma, head and neck, liver or kidney cancer. The CDR3 nucleotides read TGTGCCTGGAGTGCAGGGACAGGGCAAGAGACCCAGTACTTC. It is translated as CAWSAGTGQETQYF.